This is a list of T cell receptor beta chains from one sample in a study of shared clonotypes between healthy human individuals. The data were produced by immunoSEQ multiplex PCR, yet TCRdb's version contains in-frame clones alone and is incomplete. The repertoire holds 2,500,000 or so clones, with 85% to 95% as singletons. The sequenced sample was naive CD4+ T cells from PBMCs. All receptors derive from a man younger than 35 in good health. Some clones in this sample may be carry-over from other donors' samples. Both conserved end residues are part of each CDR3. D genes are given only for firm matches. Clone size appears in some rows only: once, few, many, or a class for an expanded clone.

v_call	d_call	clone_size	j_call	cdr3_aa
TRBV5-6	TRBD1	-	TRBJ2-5	CASSPDRQETQYF
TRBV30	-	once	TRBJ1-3	CAWNGQIGSGNTIYF
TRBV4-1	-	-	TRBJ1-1	CASTEFRGASRTEAFF
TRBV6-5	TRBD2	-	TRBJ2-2	CASSYSGGLTGELFF
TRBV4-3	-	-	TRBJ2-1	CASSQILTSLSSYNEQFF
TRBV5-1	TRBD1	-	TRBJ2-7	CASSLQGADEQYF
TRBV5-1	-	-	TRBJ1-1	CASSLTNMDTEAFF
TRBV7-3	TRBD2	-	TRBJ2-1	CASSPEGLAGHSYNEQFF
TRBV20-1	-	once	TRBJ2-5	CSANVRETQYF
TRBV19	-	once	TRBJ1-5	CASNAVRGSNQPQHF
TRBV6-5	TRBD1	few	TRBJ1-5	CASRPTGGHQPQHF
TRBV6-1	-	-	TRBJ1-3	CASSVIIDTIYF
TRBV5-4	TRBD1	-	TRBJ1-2	CASRPTGTANYGYTF
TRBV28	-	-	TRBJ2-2	CASTRRSSANTGELFF
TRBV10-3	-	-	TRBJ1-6	CAISEGWAGDNSPLHF
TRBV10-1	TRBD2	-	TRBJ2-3	CASSDRGRTPDTQYF
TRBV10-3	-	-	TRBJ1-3	CAIADTGNTIYF
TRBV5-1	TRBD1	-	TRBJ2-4	CASSLTGQGPSDF
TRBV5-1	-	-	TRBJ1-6	CASRVGSSDNSPLHF
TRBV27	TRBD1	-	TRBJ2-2	CASKPQGAKDTGELFF
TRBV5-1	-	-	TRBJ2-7	CASSLGGPLSYEQYF
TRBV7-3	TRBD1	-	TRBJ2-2	CASSSARGGRVDTGELFF
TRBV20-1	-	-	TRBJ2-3	CSARDWVTQYF
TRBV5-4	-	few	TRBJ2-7	CASSLVASGPHYEQYF
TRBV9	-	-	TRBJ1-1	CASSVSGAMNTEAFF
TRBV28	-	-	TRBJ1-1	CASRSRTWGPGGEAFF
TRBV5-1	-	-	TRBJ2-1	CASSLVVGAGSPDEQFF
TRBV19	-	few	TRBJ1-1	CASSIVGDTEAFF
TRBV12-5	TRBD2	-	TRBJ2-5	CASSGGSGETQYF
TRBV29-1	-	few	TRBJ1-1	CSVSVDPNTEAFF
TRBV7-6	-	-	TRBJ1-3	CASSGRGGSGNTIYF
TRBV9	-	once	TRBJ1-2	CASSVNRDRGLVTF
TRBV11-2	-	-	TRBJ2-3	CASTLNGVLSTDTQYF
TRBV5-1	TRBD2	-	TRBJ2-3	CASSPGTSSSDTQYF
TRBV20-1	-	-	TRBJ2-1	CSYQGYNEQFF
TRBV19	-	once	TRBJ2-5	CASSIARTETQYF
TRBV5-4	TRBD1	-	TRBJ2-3	CASSLAPGQAQDTQYF
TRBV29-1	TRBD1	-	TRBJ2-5	CSVGEGARETQYF
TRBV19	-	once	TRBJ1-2	CASSIWATDYGYTF
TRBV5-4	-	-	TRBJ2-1	CASSRDNEQFF
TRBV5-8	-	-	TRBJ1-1	CASSSRGRGTEAFF
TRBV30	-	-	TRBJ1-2	CAWRRAGPYGYTF
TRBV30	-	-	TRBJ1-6	CASSTGISYNSPLHF
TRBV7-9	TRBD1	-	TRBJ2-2	CASSYIRGFAGELFF
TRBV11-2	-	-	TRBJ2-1	CASTRRLSYNEQFF
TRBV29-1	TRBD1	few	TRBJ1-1	CSVVDPGTATF
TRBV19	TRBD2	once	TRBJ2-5	CASSHIAGVAQETQYF
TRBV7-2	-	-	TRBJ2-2	CASSFLNTGELFF
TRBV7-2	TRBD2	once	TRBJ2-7	CASSPLRLAGGPSYEQYF
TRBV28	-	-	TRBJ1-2	CASSFRSSGSYGYTF